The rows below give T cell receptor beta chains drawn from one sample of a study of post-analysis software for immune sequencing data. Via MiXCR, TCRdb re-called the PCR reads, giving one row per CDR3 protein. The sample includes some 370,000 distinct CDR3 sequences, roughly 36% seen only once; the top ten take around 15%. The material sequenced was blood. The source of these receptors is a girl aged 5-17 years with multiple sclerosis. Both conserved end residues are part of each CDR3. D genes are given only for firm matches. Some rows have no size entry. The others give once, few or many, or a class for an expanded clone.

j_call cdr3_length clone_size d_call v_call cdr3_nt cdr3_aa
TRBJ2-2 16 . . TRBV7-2 TGTGCCAGCAGCCTACACCAGACAGGGAACACCGGGGAGCTGTTTTTT CASSLHQTGNTGELFF
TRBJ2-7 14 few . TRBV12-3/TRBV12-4 TGTGCCAGCAGTCACCGACAGGGAGGCGACGAGCAGTACTTC CASSHRQGGDEQYF
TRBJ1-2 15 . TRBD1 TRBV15 TGTGCCACCAGCAGGGAAATGGGACAGACCTATGGCTACACCTTC CATSREMGQTYGYTF
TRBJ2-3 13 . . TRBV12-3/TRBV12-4 TGTGCCAGCAGGCCGAGGGAGACAGATACGCAGTATTTT CASRPRETDTQYF
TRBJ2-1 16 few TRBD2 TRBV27 TGTGCCAGCCGAGGGTTCAGGACTAGCCGTAGAGACGAGCAGTTCTTC CASRGFRTSRRDEQFF
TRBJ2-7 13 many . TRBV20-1 TGCAGTGCCAACGAGGGGGGCCGCTACGAGCAGTACTTC CSANEGGRYEQYF
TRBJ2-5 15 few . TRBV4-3 TGCGCCAGCAGCCCGGGTCCACAGGGAGGGGAGACCCAGTACTTC CASSPGPQGGETQYF
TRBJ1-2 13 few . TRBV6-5 TGTGCCAGCAGATTATCCCCATGGGGCGGCTACACCTTC CASRLSPWGGYTF
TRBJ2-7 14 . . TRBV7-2 TGTGCCAGCAGCGCAAGCGGTAGCTCCTACGAGCAGTACTTC CASSASGSSYEQYF
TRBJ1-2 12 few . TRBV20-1 TGCAGTGCTAGTGGGACAAGCTATGGCTACACCTTC CSASGTSYGYTF
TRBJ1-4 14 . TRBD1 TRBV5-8 TGTGCCAGCAGCTTCGGGACAGGGAATGAAAAACTGTTTTTT CASSFGTGNEKLFF
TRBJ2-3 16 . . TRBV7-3 TGTGCCAGCAGCCTATACCCTGGGGGGCTCACAGATACGCAGTATTTT CASSLYPGGLTDTQYF
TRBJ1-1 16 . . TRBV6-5 TGTGCCAGCAGTTACTCGGACATTAACAGGAACACTGAAGCTTTCTTT CASSYSDINRNTEAFF
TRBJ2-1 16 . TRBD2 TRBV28 TGTGCCAGCAGCCCAACCGGGACTAGCGCCTACAATGAGCAGTTCTTC CASSPTGTSAYNEQFF
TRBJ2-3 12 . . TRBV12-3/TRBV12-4 TGTGCCAGCAGTTTTAGTGACGGGGGGCAGTATTTT CASSFSDGGQYF
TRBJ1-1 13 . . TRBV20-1 TGCAGTGCTAGGAGAGGAATTACAGGGTTGGCTTTCTTT CSARRGITGLAFF
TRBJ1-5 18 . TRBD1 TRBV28 TGTGCCGGCAGTCTTACAGGGGCCCAGATTTATAGCAATCAGCCCCAGCATTTT CAGSLTGAQIYSNQPQHF
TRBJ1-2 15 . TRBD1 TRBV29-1 TGCAGCGCTGTTCGCGGAACAGGGGGCATCGGAGGCTACACCTTC CSAVRGTGGIGGYTF
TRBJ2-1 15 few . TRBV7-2 TGTGCCAGCAGCTTAACAGCCAGGGGCCTCAATGAGCAGTTCTTC CASSLTARGLNEQFF
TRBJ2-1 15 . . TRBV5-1 TGCGCCAGCAGCTCGATGCCTGGAAGGCACAATGAACAGTTCTTC CASSSMPGRHNEQFF
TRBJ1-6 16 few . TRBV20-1 TGCAGTGCTAGAGTCTTAGGGAGAGAGGATAATTCACCCCTCCACTTT CSARVLGREDNSPLHF
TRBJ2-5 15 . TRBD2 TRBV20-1 TGCAGTGCTAGAGTTCCGGGGGGAAATGGAGAGACCCAGTACTTC CSARVPGGNGETQYF
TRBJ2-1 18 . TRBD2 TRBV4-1 TGCGCCAGCAGCCAAGTCGACTCGCAAGCGGGGGCCTTTAGGGAGCAGTTCTTC CASSQVDSQAGAFREQFF
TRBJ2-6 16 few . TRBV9 TGTGCCAGCAGCGTAGCAGAACTAGCTGGGGCCAACGTCCTGACTTTC CASSVAELAGANVLTF
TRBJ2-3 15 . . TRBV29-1 TGCAGCGTTGAAGGCAGTGACTCTAGCACAGATACGCAGTATTTT CSVEGSDSSTDTQYF
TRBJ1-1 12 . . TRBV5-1 TGCGCCAGCGCCAGTGGGAGCACTGAAGCTTTCTTT CASASGSTEAFF